This T cell receptor beta chain was sequenced during a study of Ad26.COV2.S vaccination and SARS-CoV-2 variants. Study context: Once or twice, 56 days apart, Ad26.COV2.S was delivered intramuscularly. General study points: The study found higher spike-specific TCR breadth in vaccine than placebo recipients.

Concerning this clone: The target antigen is unknown.

Only in-frame clones appear in the TCRdb table, and some are missing; sequencing was by immunoSEQ multiplex PCR. Of 250,000 or so clones listed, around 85% are singletons. Germline lookup yields CDR1 SGHKS and CDR2 YYEKEE (reference sequence). V was clipped by 4 bases and J by 5 bases, with 12 bases between them. The CDR3 has 13 residues. Described treatment: roughly 18 received Ad26.COV2.S at low or high dose, single or two shots; about 5 received placebo; per-sample allocation not given. Sample collection was performed on day 63 after the first vaccine or placebo injection. V usage is TRBV5-5 and J usage is TRBJ1-2; weak D call: TRBD1 (5 bases). The specimen comprised peripheral blood, sampled in a trial of Ad26.COV2.S vaccine versus placebo. This clonotype originated in a person between 18 and 65 years old who received the Ad26.COV2.S COVID-19 vaccine or a placebo. The CDR3, as DNA: TGTGCCAGCAGCCCGGACACGGCTTATGGCTACACCTTC. Protein sequence: CASSPDTAYGYTF.